These T cell receptor beta chains were read from a single sample in a study of T cell repertoires in cytomegalovirus infection. A single record per CDR3 protein comes from TCRdb applying MiXCR to the reads. The table includes approximately 71,000 distinct CDR3 sequences, roughly 22% detected once. The antigens for these receptors are not known. Sequences were derived from CD8+ T cells from cultured PBMCs, sampled from culture after CMV antigen stimulation. The receptors here all came from a human donor in good health (CMV status not recorded). Some clones in this sample may be carry-over from other donors' samples. Each CDR3 is given with its conserved first and last residue. Fields, in order: clone size, V gene, D gene, J gene, CDR3 DNA, CDR3 protein. The D gene is left open where the match is weak. Some rows mark clone size as missing; the rest say once, few, many or name a class of expanded clone.

abundance: few
v_gene: TRBV5-6
d_gene: NA
j_gene: TRBJ2-1
CDR3nt: TGTGCCAGCATACTAGGGAACTCCTACAATGAGCAGTTCTTC
CDR3aa: CASILGNSYNEQFF

abundance: few
v_gene: TRBV7-2
d_gene: NA
j_gene: TRBJ1-4
CDR3nt: TGTGCCAGCAGCTTAGAGGCCTCTCCGGGGGAAAAACTGTTTTTT
CDR3aa: CASSLEASPGEKLFF

abundance: NA
v_gene: TRBV7-8
d_gene: NA
j_gene: TRBJ2-5
CDR3nt: TGTGCCAGCAGCCCCCGCGGGGATGCCGAGACCCAGTACTTC
CDR3aa: CASSPRGDAETQYF

abundance: NA
v_gene: TRBV28
d_gene: NA
j_gene: TRBJ2-1
CDR3nt: TGTGCCAGCAGAAACCGACAGGAGGGAGGTAGCTCCTACAATGAGCAGTTCTTC
CDR3aa: CASRNRQEGGSSYNEQFF

abundance: NA
v_gene: TRBV6-1
d_gene: TRBD1
j_gene: TRBJ1-1
CDR3nt: TGTGCCAGCAGTACACGGACAGGGAACGCTGAAGCTTTCTTT
CDR3aa: CASSTRTGNAEAFF

abundance: NA
v_gene: TRBV7-2
d_gene: NA
j_gene: TRBJ2-6
CDR3nt: TGTGCCAGATGGGACCAGCCCGGGGCCAACGTCCTGACTTTC
CDR3aa: CARWDQPGANVLTF

abundance: many
v_gene: TRBV6-2/TRBV6-3
d_gene: NA
j_gene: TRBJ1-2
CDR3nt: TGTGCCAGCAGTTATGTGGAGGTCTATGGCTACACCTTC
CDR3aa: CASSYVEVYGYTF

abundance: NA
v_gene: TRBV27
d_gene: NA
j_gene: TRBJ1-4
CDR3nt: TGTGCCAGCAGTTTTAAAAGGGAGGGCGTTGAAAAACTGTTTTTT
CDR3aa: CASSFKREGVEKLFF

abundance: NA
v_gene: TRBV19
d_gene: NA
j_gene: TRBJ2-6
CDR3nt: TGTGCCAGTAGTTCGCTCCATCCTCCAGGGGTTGGGGCCAACGTCCTGACTTTC
CDR3aa: CASSSLHPPGVGANVLTF

abundance: few
v_gene: TRBV2
d_gene: NA
j_gene: TRBJ2-7
CDR3nt: TGTGCCAGCAGTGGCAGGGTGGCCGAGCAGTACTTC
CDR3aa: CASSGRVAEQYF

abundance: NA
v_gene: TRBV11-2
d_gene: NA
j_gene: TRBJ1-1
CDR3nt: TGTGCCAGCAGCTTAGCCAAGTTTGTGAACACTGAAGCTTTCTTT
CDR3aa: CASSLAKFVNTEAFF